This entry is about one T cell receptor beta chain. The antigen remains unidentified. The sample is drawn from a study of cytomegalovirus exposure and HLA in healthy donors. Researchers ran the PCR with 60 Vbeta and 13 Jbeta primers. Using immunoSEQ multiplex PCR, the repertoire was profiled, and TCRdb retains in-frame clones only, with some absent. The repertoire consists of 150,000 to 200,000 clones, with roughly four fifths occurring once and the leading ten covering about 0.89%. Points from the study as a whole: Several of the most significant clusters appeared, in a later analysis, to be linked to common viral pathogens. In vitro assays verified that three CMV-associated chains recognized CMV antigens specifically.

The donors comprised healthy bone marrow donors. Germline CDR1 is SQVTM and CDR2 is ANQGSEA. This CDR3 comprises 12 residues. V was clipped by 3 bases and J by 8 bases; unmatched bases: 4. The source of this sequence is a girl aged 2-9 years in good health and CMV-seropositive. J is TRBJ1-2 and V is TRBV29-1, with 9 bases identical to TRBD1. Sequencing input: PBMCs. CDR3 bases: TGCAGCGTTGATGACAGGGGGAACGGCTACACCTTC. Protein: CSVDDRGNGYTF.